The rows below give T cell receptor beta chains drawn from one sample of a study of blood T cells in healthy people across ages. TCRdb processed the 5' RACE reads anew with MiXCR; each CDR3 protein has one entry. The table records 1.5 million to 1.9 million distinct CDR3 sequences, roughly 43% of them present only once. The sample taken for sequencing was blood. The source is a woman under 30 in good health. CDR3s include the opening cysteine and the closing phenylalanine or tryptophan. The D gene is left open where the match is weak. Size is stated for part of the rows, as once, few or many counts, or as a class when the clone is expanded.

TGCGCCAGCAGCCAAACTAGCGGGAGGGTATCTGCGCAGTTCTTC	CASSQTSGRVSAQFF	TRBD2	TRBV4-3	few	TRBJ2-1
TGTGCCAGCAGTGGCCTCGGACAGGTTAACGGAAACACCATATATTTT	CASSGLGQVNGNTIYF	TRBD1	TRBV12-3/TRBV12-4	NA	TRBJ1-3
TGTGCCAGCAGCTTGAGTCCGGATGACACAGATACGCAGTATTTT	CASSLSPDDTDTQYF	NA	TRBV5-6	NA	TRBJ2-3
TGCGCCAGCAGCCCCCGTACGCGGGGGTACAATGAGCAGTTCTTC	CASSPRTRGYNEQFF	TRBD2	TRBV4-1	many	TRBJ2-1
TGCGCCAGCAGCTCGGGAACAGGGAAAGTGGCTGAAGCTTTCTTT	CASSSGTGKVAEAFF	NA	TRBV5-1	NA	TRBJ1-1
TGTGCCAGCAGCGTCGGCAGAGATCAGCCCCAGCATTTT	CASSVGRDQPQHF	NA	TRBV9	NA	TRBJ1-5
TGTGCCAGCAGTTACCTCCGAGACAGAGATTACCAAGAGACCCAGTACTTC	CASSYLRDRDYQETQYF	NA	TRBV6-2/TRBV6-3	NA	TRBJ2-5
TGCGCCAGCAGCCCGAGACAGGGGTTAGTCCCTGAAGCTTTCTTT	CASSPRQGLVPEAFF	TRBD1	TRBV5-1	NA	TRBJ1-1
TGTGCCAGCAGCTTATTGAGGGGTATGAACACTGAAGCTTTCTTT	CASSLLRGMNTEAFF	NA	TRBV7-3	NA	TRBJ1-1
TGCAGCGTTGTCGCTCAGGGGACGTTGAATGAGCAGTTCTTC	CSVVAQGTLNEQFF	NA	TRBV29-1	few	TRBJ2-1
TGCAGCGTTGGAGAGACAGCTAACTATGGCTACACCTTC	CSVGETANYGYTF	NA	TRBV29-1	NA	TRBJ1-2
TGTGCCATCAGTGAGAGACAGACGTACGAGCAGTTCTTC	CAISERQTYEQFF	NA	TRBV10-3	NA	TRBJ2-1
TGCAGTGCTAGAATTCCGGGGACTGAAGCTTTCTTT	CSARIPGTEAFF	NA	TRBV20-1	NA	TRBJ1-1
TGCGCCAGCAGCCAAGAATGGGGGCGGGGGCGGGACTCCTACAATGAGCAGTTCTTC	CASSQEWGRGRDSYNEQFF	NA	TRBV4-3	NA	TRBJ2-1
TGCGCCAGCAGCAGAGGACAGGGAAACTACGAGCAGTACTTC	CASSRGQGNYEQYF	TRBD1	TRBV5-1	NA	TRBJ2-7
TGTGCCATCAGTGACCCGTCCGGGACTAGCGGCTACAATGAGCAGTACTTC	CAISDPSGTSGYNEQYF	TRBD2	TRBV10-3	NA	TRBJ2-7
TGTGCCAGCAGTTACGTGGGACAGGGGGCCGTCGAGCAGTACTTC	CASSYVGQGAVEQYF	TRBD1	TRBV6-5	NA	TRBJ2-7
TGTGCCAGTAATACGGGGGTTGGGCTGGAAAAACTGTTTTTT	CASNTGVGLEKLFF	NA	TRBV12-3/TRBV12-4	NA	TRBJ1-4
TGTGCCAGCAGACTAGCGGGGTCCTACGAGCAGTACTTC	CASRLAGSYEQYF	TRBD2	TRBV7-2	many	TRBJ2-7
TGTGCCAGCAGTGAATGGAACACTGAAGCTTTCTTT	CASSEWNTEAFF	NA	TRBV25-1	many	TRBJ1-1
TGTGCCAGCAGTTTGGGGCAGTCCCATTACGGGCCCCAGCATTTT	CASSLGQSHYGPQHF	NA	TRBV12-3/TRBV12-4	NA	TRBJ1-5
TGTGCCACCGCAACCTCCGGGGTGCTGGCAGATACGCAGTATTTT	CATATSGVLADTQYF	NA	TRBV6-5	NA	TRBJ2-3
TGTGCCAGCAGCTTAAATACAGGAGTAGGCAATGAGCAGTACTTC	CASSLNTGVGNEQYF	NA	TRBV7-9	NA	TRBJ2-7
TGTGCCAGCAGTTTACAGGGGGACCGTACTGAAGCTTTCTTT	CASSLQGDRTEAFF	TRBD1	TRBV28	few	TRBJ1-1
TGTGCCAGCAGCCCGGGGGGGCCTCAGAGGGAGCAGTACTTC	CASSPGGPQREQYF	TRBD2	TRBV7-8	NA	TRBJ2-7
TGTGCCAGCAGTTCCGGGACTAGCGGGGGGTCCGGTTACAATGAGCAGTTCTTC	CASSSGTSGGSGYNEQFF	TRBD2	TRBV6-5	NA	TRBJ2-1
TGCAGTGCTCGCGGCAGGCCGCTCTCCTACAATGAGCAGTTCTTC	CSARGRPLSYNEQFF	NA	TRBV20-1	NA	TRBJ2-1
TGCGCCAGCAGCTTGCCAGGGGGCGGAAACATTCAGTACTTC	CASSLPGGGNIQYF	TRBD1	TRBV5-1	NA	TRBJ2-4
TGTGCCAGCAGCTTAGATCCAGGGATGAACACTGAAGCTTTCTTT	CASSLDPGMNTEAFF	NA	TRBV7-2	NA	TRBJ1-1
TGTGCCAGCAGTTTAAACGGGGGGCCGCAAGAGACCCAGTACTTC	CASSLNGGPQETQYF	NA	TRBV12-3/TRBV12-4	NA	TRBJ2-5
TGCGCCAGCAGCTTGGGGTTCGGACCAAACGGCATGAACACTGAAGCTTTCTTT	CASSLGFGPNGMNTEAFF	NA	TRBV5-1	NA	TRBJ1-1
TGTGCCAGCAGAGGACAGGGAGGGGCAGATACGCAGTATTTT	CASRGQGGADTQYF	NA	TRBV7-9	NA	TRBJ2-3
TGTGCCAGCTCACCATGGGACCTACAGGGAATCCAAGAGACCCAGTACTTC	CASSPWDLQGIQETQYF	NA	TRBV18	few	TRBJ2-5
TGTGCCTTGGTCGGTACTTACACAGATACGCAGTATTTT	CALVGTYTDTQYF	NA	TRBV7-2	NA	TRBJ2-3
TGTGCCAGCAGTTTCCGACGCATGTCGAATGAGCAGTTCTTC	CASSFRRMSNEQFF	NA	TRBV27	NA	TRBJ2-1
TGTGCCACCAGCAGAGATCAGTCCTACGAGCAGTACTTC	CATSRDQSYEQYF	NA	TRBV15	few	TRBJ2-7
TGTGCCAGCAGACCTCTGAGGGAGGCTTCGACCCAGTACTTC	CASRPLREASTQYF	NA	TRBV7-9	NA	TRBJ2-5
TGTGCCAGCAGACTAGCGGGCCCCACCGGGGAGCTGTTTTTT	CASRLAGPTGELFF	TRBD2	TRBV28	NA	TRBJ2-2
TGCAGTGCGACAAACAGGGGTGGCTACACCTTC	CSATNRGGYTF	TRBD1	TRBV20-1	NA	TRBJ1-2
TGTGCCAGCAGCTTAGCGGGCTTTTCCACAGATACGCAGTATTTT	CASSLAGFSTDTQYF	NA	TRBV7-2	many	TRBJ2-3
TGCAGTGCTAGAGCGGGACTAGCGGAAGAGACCCAGTACTTC	CSARAGLAEETQYF	TRBD2	TRBV20-1	NA	TRBJ2-5
TGCAGCGTTGTAGGGATCTACTACAATGAGCAGTACTTC	CSVVGIYYNEQYF	NA	TRBV29-1	NA	TRBJ2-7
TGTGCCAGCAGTAAGGGAAACTATGGCTACACCTTC	CASSKGNYGYTF	NA	TRBV27	few	TRBJ1-2
TGTGCCAGCAGTCCGGACAGTGGGGGGCCCCAGCATTTT	CASSPDSGGPQHF	NA	TRBV27	NA	TRBJ1-5
TGTGCCAGCAGGACTAGCGGGGGTTACGAGCAGTACTTC	CASRTSGGYEQYF	TRBD2	TRBV7-9	many	TRBJ2-7
TGTGCCAGCAGTGAGACAGGGGGCCATGGCTACACCTTC	CASSETGGHGYTF	TRBD1	TRBV7-6	few	TRBJ1-2
TGTGCCAGCAGCTCTCTTCGGATTGGTGGCTACACCTTC	CASSSLRIGGYTF	NA	TRBV7-2	few	TRBJ1-2
TGCGCCAGCAGCCCAGCCGGGACTAGCGTTTACGAGCAGTACTTC	CASSPAGTSVYEQYF	TRBD2	TRBV5-1	many	TRBJ2-7
TGTGCCGCGGGAGCCAAGCCCTCTGGAAACACCATATATTTT	CAAGAKPSGNTIYF	NA	TRBV6-5	once	TRBJ1-3
TGTGCCAGCAGCTTAAGGTTTCTTTACGAGCAGTACTTC	CASSLRFLYEQYF	NA	TRBV7-8	NA	TRBJ2-7
TGTGCCAGCAGTCCCTTGCCTCGAGGGTCTTATGGCTACACCTTC	CASSPLPRGSYGYTF	NA	TRBV12-3/TRBV12-4	NA	TRBJ1-2
TGTGCCAGCAGTTTACACTGGCGGAATTACACAGATACGCAGTATTTT	CASSLHWRNYTDTQYF	NA	TRBV28	NA	TRBJ2-3
TGCAGCGTTGATGGGACAGGGAGCTCCTACGAGCAGTACTTC	CSVDGTGSSYEQYF	TRBD1	TRBV29-1	NA	TRBJ2-7
TGTGCCAGCAGCTTAGTGCTCGGCGGTCCCCTCGAGCAGTACTTC	CASSLVLGGPLEQYF	NA	TRBV12-3/TRBV12-4	few	TRBJ2-7